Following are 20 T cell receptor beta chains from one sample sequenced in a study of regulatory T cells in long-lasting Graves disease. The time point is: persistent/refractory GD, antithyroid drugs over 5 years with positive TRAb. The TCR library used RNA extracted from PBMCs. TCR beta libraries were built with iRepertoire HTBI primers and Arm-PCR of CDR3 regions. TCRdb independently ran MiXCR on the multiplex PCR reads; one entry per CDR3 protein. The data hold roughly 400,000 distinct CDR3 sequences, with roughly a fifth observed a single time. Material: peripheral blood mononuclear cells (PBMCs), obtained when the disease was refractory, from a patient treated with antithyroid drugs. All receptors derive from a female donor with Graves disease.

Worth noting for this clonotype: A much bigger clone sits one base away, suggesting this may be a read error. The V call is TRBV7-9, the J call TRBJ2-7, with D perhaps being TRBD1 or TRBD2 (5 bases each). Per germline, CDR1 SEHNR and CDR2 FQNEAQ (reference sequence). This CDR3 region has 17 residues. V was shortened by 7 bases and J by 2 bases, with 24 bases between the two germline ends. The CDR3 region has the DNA TGTGCCAGCATCCGGAATTCCGGCGGGCTGGGGCCCTACGAGCAGTACTTC. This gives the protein CASIRNSGGLGPYEQYF.

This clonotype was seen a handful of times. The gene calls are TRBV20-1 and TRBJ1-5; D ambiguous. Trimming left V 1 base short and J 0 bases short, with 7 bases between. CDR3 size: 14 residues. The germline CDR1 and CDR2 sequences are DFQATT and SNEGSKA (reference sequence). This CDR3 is CSARGAYSNQPQHF. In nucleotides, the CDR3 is TGCAGTGCTAGAGGGGCCTATAGCAATCAGCCCCAGCATTTT.

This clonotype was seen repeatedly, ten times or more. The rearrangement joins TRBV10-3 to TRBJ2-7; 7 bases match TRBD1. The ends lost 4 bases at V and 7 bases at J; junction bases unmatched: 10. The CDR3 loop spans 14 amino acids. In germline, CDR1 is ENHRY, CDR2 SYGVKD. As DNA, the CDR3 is TGTGCCATCAGTGCGGAGACAGGGACGGATGAGCAGTACTTC. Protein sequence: CAISAETGTDEQYF.

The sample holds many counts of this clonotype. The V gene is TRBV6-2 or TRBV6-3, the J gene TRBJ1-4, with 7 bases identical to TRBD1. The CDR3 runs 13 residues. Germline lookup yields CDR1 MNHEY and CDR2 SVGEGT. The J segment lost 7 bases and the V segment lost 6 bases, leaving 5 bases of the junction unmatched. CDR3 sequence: CASRGGAGEKLFF. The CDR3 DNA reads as TGTGCCAGCAGAGGGGGCGCGGGTGAAAAACTGTTTTTT.

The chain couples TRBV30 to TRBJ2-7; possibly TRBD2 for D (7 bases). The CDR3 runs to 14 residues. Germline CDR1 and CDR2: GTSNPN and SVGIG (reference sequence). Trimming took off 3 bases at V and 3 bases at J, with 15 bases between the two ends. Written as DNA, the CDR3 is TGTGCCTGGAGGGGGTCGGGGGGCTTCTACGAGCAGTACTTC. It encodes CAWRGSGGFYEQYF.

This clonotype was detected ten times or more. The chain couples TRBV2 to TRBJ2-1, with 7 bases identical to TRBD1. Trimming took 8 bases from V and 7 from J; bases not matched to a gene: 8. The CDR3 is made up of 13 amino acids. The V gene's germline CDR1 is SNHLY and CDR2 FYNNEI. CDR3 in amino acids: CASARQGTNEQFF. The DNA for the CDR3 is TGTGCCAGCGCCAGACAGGGAACAAATGAGCAGTTCTTC.

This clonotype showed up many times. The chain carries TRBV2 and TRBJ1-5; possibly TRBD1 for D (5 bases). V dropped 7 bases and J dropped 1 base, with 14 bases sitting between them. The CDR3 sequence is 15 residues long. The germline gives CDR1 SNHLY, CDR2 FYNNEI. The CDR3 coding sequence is TGTGCCAGCACCCCGAGGGGAGGAAGCAATCAGCCCCAGCATTTT. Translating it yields CASTPRGGSNQPQHF. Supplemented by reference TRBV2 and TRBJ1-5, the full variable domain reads EPEVTQTPSHQVTQMGQEVILRCVPISNHLYFYWYRQILGQKVEFLVSFYNNEISEKSEIFDDQFSVERPDGSNFTLKIRSTKLEDSAMYFCASTPRGGSNQPQHFGDGTRLSIL.

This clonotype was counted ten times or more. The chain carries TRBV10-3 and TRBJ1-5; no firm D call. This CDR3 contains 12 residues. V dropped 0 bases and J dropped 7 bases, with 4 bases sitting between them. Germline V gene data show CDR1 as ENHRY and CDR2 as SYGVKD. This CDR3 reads CAISESGQPQHF. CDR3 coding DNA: TGTGCCATCAGTGAGTCGGGGCAGCCCCAGCATTTT.

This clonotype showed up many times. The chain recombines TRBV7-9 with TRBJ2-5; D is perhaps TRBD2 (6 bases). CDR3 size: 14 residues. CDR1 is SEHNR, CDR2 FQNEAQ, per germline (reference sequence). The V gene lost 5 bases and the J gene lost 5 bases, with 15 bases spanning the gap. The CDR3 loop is CASSPLGTPETQYF. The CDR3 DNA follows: TGTGCCAGCAGCCCACTTGGGACTCCTGAGACCCAGTACTTC.

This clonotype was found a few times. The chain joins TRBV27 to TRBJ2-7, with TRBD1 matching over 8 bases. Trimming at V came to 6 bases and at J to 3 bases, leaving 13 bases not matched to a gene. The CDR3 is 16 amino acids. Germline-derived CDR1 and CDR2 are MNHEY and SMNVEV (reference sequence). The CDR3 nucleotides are TGTGCCAGCAGCCCCTCGCCGGGACAGGCTTACTACGAGCAGTACTTC. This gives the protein CASSPSPGQAYYEQYF.

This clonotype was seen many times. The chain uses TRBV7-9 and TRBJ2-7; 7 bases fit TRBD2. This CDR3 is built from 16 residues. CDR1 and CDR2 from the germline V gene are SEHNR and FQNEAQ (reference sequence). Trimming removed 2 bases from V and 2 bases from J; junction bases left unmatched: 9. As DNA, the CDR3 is TGTGCCAGCAGCTTATTCCGGGGGGTAGGCCCCTACGAGCAGTACTTC. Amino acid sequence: CASSLFRGVGPYEQYF.

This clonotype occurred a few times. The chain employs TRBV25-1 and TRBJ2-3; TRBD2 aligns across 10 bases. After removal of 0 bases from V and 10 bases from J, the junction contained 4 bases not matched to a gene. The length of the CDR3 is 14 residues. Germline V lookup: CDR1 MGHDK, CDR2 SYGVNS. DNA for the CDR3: TGTGCCAGCAGTGAATATATAGCGGGAGGACCGCAGTATTTT. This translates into CASSEYIAGGPQYF. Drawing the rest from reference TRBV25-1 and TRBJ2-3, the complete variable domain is EADIYQTPRYLVIGTGKKITLECSQTMGHDKMYWYQQDPGMELHLIHYSYGVNSTEKGDLSSESTVSRIRTEHFPLTLESARPSHTSQYLCASSEYIAGGPQYFGPGTRLTVL.

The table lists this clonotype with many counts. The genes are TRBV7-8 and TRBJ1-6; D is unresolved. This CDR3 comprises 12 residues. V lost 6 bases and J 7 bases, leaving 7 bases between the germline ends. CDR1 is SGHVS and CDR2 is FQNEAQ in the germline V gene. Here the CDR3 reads CASSYRNSPLHF. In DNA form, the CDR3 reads TGTGCCAGCAGTTACCGGAATTCACCCCTCCACTTT.

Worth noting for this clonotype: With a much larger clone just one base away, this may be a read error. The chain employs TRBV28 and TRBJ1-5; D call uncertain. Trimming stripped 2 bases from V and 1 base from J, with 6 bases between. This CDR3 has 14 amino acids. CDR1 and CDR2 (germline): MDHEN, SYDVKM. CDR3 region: CASSLGMSNQPQHF. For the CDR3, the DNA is TGTGCCAGCAGTTTAGGAATGAGCAATCAGCCCCAGCATTTT. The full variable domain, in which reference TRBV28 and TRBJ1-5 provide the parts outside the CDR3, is DVKVTQSSRYLVKRTGEKVFLECVQDMDHENMFWYRQDPGLGLRLIYFSYDVKMKEKGDIPEGYSVSREKKERFSLILESASTNQTSMYLCASSLGMSNQPQHFGDGTRLSIL.

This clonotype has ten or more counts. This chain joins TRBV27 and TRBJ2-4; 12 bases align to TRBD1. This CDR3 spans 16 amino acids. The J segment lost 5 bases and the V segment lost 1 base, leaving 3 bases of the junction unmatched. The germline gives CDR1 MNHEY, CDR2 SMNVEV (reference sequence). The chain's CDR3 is CASSLLGQGAENIQYF. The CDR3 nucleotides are TGTGCCAGCAGTTTATTGGGACAGGGGGCGGAAAACATTCAGTACTTC.

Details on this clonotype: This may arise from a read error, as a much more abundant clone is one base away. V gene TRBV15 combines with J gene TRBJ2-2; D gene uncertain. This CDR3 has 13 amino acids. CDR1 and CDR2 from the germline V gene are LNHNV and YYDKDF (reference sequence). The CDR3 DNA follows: TGTGCCACCAGCAGTGATGGAACCGAGGAGCTGTTTTTT. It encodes CATSSDGTEELFF.

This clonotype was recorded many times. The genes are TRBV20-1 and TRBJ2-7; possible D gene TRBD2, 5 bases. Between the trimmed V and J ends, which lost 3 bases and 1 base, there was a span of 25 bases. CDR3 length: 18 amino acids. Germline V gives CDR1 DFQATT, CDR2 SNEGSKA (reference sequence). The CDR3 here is CSASTHLRGLEDSYEQYF. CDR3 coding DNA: TGCAGTGCTAGTACCCATCTTCGAGGGTTAGAGGATTCCTACGAGCAGTACTTC.

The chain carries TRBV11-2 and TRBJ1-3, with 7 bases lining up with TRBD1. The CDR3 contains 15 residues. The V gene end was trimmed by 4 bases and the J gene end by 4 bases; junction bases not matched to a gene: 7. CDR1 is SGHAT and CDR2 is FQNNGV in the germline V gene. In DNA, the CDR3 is TGTGCCAGCAGCTCCCGGGACAGAGGAGGAAACACCATATATTTT. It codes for CASSSRDRGGNTIYF.

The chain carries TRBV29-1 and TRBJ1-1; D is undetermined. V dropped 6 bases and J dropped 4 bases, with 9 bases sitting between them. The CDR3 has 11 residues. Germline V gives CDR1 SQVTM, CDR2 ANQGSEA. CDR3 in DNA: TGCAGCGTGCGTGGTCTCACTGAAGCTTTCTTT. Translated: CSVRGLTEAFF. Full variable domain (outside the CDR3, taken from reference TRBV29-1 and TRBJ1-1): SAVISQKPSRDICQRGTSLTIQCQVDSQVTMMFWYRQQPGQSLTLIATANQGSEATYESGFVIDKFPISRPNLTFSTLTVSNMSPEDSSIYLCSVRGLTEAFFGQGTRLTVV.

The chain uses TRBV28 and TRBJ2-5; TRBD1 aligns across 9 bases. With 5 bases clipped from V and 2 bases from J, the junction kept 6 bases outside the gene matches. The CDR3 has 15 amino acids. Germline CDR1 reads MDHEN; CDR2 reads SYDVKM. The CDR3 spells CASSAQTGGQETQYF. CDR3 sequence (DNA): TGTGCCAGCAGTGCACAGACAGGGGGACAAGAGACCCAGTACTTC.